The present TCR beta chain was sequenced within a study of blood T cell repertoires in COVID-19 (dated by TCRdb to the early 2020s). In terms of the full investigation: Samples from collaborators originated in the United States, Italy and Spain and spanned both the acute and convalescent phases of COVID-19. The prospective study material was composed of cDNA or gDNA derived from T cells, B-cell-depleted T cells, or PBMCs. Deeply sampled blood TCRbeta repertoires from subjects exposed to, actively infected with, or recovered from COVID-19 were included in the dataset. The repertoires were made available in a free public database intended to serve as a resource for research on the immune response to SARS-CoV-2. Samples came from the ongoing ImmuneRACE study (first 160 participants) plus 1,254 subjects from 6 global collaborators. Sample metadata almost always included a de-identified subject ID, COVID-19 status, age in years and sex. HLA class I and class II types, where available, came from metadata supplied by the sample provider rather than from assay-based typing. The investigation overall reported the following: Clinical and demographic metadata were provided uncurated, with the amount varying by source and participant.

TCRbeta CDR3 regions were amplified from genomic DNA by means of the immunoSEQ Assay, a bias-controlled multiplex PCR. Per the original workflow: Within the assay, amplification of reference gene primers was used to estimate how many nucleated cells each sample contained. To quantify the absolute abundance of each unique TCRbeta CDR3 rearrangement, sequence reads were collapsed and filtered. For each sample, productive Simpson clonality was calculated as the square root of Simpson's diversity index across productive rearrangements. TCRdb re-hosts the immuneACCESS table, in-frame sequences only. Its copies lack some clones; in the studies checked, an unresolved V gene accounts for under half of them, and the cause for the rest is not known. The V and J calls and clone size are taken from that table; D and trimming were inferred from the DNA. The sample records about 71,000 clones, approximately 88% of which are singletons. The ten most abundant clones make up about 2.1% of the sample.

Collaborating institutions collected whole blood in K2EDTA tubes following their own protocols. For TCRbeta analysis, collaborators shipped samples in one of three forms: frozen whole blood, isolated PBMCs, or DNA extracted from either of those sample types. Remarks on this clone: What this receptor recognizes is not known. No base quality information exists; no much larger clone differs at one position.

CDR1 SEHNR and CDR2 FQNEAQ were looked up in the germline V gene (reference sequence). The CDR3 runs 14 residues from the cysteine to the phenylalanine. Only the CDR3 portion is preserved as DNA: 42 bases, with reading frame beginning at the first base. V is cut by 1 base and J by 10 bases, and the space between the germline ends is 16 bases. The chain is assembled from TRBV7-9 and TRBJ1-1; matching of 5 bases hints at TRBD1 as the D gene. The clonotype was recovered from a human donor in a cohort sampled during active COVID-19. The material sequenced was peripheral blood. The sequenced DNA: TGTGCCAGCAGCTTAGAGGCAGGGTCTAGATCAGCTTTCTTT. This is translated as CASSLEAGSRSAFF.